This TCR beta chain is from a study of monozygotic twins with inflammatory bowel disease. A 2.5 ml blood sample was drawn per donor. cDNA synthesis was performed in eight separate reactions for each sample. PCR of TCRalpha and TCRbeta cDNA was nested, with two rounds of about 17 and 10 cycles. TCRdb reprocessed the 5' RACE reads and keeps a single row for each CDR3 protein, giving no DNA. This sample lists some 210,000 distinct CDR3 sequences; its ten largest clones have approximately 1.5%. Findings of the study overall: Individual T cell subtypes were not distinguishable.

In regard to this clonotype: Antigen unknown.

Sequencing was performed on blood. The TCR originated in a human donor with ulcerative colitis or Crohn's disease, or a healthy co-twin of an affected twin (not recorded which).

CDR3 amino acids: CASSGSRYEQYF. V gene TRBV25-1 combines with J gene TRBJ2-7. Germline assignment: CDR1 MGHDK and CDR2 SYGVNS. CDR3 length: 12 residues.